The next 18 T cell receptor beta chains were all read from a single sample in a study of T-cell memory formation after mild COVID-19. TCRdb re-called the 5' RACE reads with MiXCR, one entry per CDR3 protein. The sample shows 250,000 to 300,000 distinct CDR3 sequences, about 16% of them seen only once. The material sequenced was PBMCs or a T cell subset sorted from them (not recorded which). The receptors were gathered from a man younger than 30 who had mild COVID-19 (a few samples of this study predate the infection). Cell type and time point are not known.

Ten or more counts support this clonotype. The chain links TRBV4-1 to TRBJ2-7; TRBD2 agrees at 10 bases. This CDR3 region has 17 residues. Germline V gene sequence: CDR1 MGHRA, CDR2 YSYEKL. V lost 4 bases to trimming and J lost 4 bases; unmatched junction nucleotides: 13. Here the CDR3 reads CASSPSGGASGAYEQYF. CDR3 bases: TGCGCCAGCAGCCCAAGCGGGGGGGCTAGCGGGGCTTACGAGCAGTACTTC.

The chain carries TRBV12-3 or TRBV12-4 and TRBJ1-6, with TRBD1 matching 7 bases. The CDR3 consists of 13 residues. The trim removed 6 bases at V and 8 bases at J, leaving 4 bases unmatched. CDR3 DNA sequence: TGTGCCAGCAGGACAGGGTTAGATTCACCCCTCCACTTT. Its translation is CASRTGLDSPLHF.

This clonotype was recorded a few times. This sequence joins TRBV7-2 and TRBJ2-7; D is uncertain. Trimming pared 1 base from V and 3 bases from J, leaving 10 bases between. The CDR3 consists of 14 residues. Germline assignment: CDR1 SGHTA and CDR2 FQGNSA. The CDR3 here is CASSLDSGYYEQYF. CDR3 DNA sequence: TGTGCCAGCAGCTTAGATTCAGGTTACTACGAGCAGTACTTC.

Only a few counts were recorded for this clonotype. The chain recombines TRBV28 with TRBJ1-2, with 7 bases aligning to TRBD1. The germline V gene has CDR1 MDHEN and CDR2 SYDVKM. The CDR3 length is 12 residues. V trimming: 7 bases; J trimming: 6 bases; junction bases outside the gene matches: 5. The DNA for the CDR3 is TGTGCCAGCAACCAGGGGGTAGATGGCTACACCTTC. Residues: CASNQGVDGYTF.

Many counts were recorded for this clonotype. The CDR3 sequence is CASSDSVPYTQYF. The CDR3 bases are TGTGCCAGCAGTGACTCTGTCCCCTATACCCAGTACTTC. The genes are TRBV6-1 and TRBJ2-5; D is undetermined. Trimming removed 3 bases from V and 8 bases from J, with 13 bases in between. There are 13 residues in the CDR3. In germline, CDR1 is MNHNS, CDR2 SASEGT.

This clonotype was counted a few times. The rearrangement uses TRBV12-3 or TRBV12-4 and TRBJ2-2; D unresolved. Trimming took 6 bases from V and 4 from J, leaving 9 bases between them. This CDR3 has 13 residues. This CDR3 reads CASSRSSTGELFF. The CDR3, as DNA: TGTGCCAGCAGCCGATCCAGCACCGGGGAGCTGTTTTTT.

The chain joins TRBV2 to TRBJ2-5, with D maybe TRBD2 (6 bases). This CDR3 is 15 amino acids long. V lost 0 bases and J 5 bases, leaving 13 bases between the germline ends. CDR1 SNHLY and CDR2 FYNNEI come from the germline V gene. The CDR3 region is CASSEALLARETQYF. The CDR3 DNA reads TGTGCCAGCAGTGAAGCCTTACTAGCCCGGGAGACCCAGTACTTC.

This clonotype was counted between two and nine times. The V and J genes are TRBV2 and TRBJ1-5, with TRBD1 matching 9 bases. This CDR3 is 12 amino acids long. After removal of 7 bases from V and 6 bases from J, the junction contained 1 base not matched to a gene. Germline V lookup: CDR1 SNHLY, CDR2 FYNNEI. The CDR3, as DNA: TGTGCCAGCAAGACAGGGGGTCAGCCCCAGCATTTT. This translates into CASKTGGQPQHF. The complete variable domain, with remaining parts taken from reference TRBV2 and TRBJ1-5, reads EPEVTQTPSHQVTQMGQEVILRCVPISNHLYFYWYRQILGQKVEFLVSFYNNEISEKSEIFDDQFSVERPDGSNFTLKIRSTKLEDSAMYFCASKTGGQPQHFGDGTRLSIL.

The CDR3 here is CTSSKTGLAFF. CDR3 nucleotide sequence: TGCACCAGCAGCAAGACAGGGCTGGCTTTCTTT. The chain has TRBV1 and TRBJ1-1; TRBD1, the table's D call, was not compared with the DNA. TRBV1 is reported as a pseudogene. There are 11 residues in the CDR3.

This clonotype has more than one count but fewer than ten. This chain connects TRBV7-9 to TRBJ1-2; 8 bases agree with TRBD1. The trim removed 2 bases at V and 8 bases at J, leaving 7 bases unmatched. Germline-derived CDR1 and CDR2 are SEHNR and FQNEAQ (reference sequence). The length of the CDR3 is 14 residues. The CDR3 coding sequence is TGTGCCAGCAGCTTAAACAGGGGGGTAGGAGGCTACACCTTC. Translating gives CASSLNRGVGGYTF.

This chain joins TRBV6-5 and TRBJ2-3, with D perhaps TRBD1 (7 bases). This CDR3 is built from 15 residues. Germline V CDR1 and CDR2: MNHEY, SVGAGI. V was pared by 7 bases and J by 0 bases, with 14 bases between. CDR3 sequence (DNA): TGTGCCAGCAACCCGGGGGACAGCAGCACAGATACGCAGTATTTT. It yields the protein CASNPGDSSTDTQYF.

This clonotype was seen only a few times. V is TRBV5-1 and J is TRBJ2-3; 10 positions match TRBD2. The germline V gene has CDR1 SGHRS and CDR2 YFSETQ. V shed 4 bases, J shed 6 bases, and the junction held 14 bases outside the gene matches. The CDR3 is made up of 17 amino acids. CDR3 bases: TGCGCCAGCAGCCCAAGCCCGGCTAGCGGGGGATTGGATACGCAGTATTTT. Amino acids: CASSPSPASGGLDTQYF.

In this sample, this clonotype turned up a few times. This chain joins TRBV6-5 and TRBJ1-5; the D gene is possibly TRBD1 (6 bases). The V and J ends lost 0 bases and 7 bases respectively, with 10 bases between them. This CDR3 has 14 amino acids. The germline CDR1 and CDR2 sequences are MNHEY and SVGAGI. CDR3 DNA: TGTGCCAGCAGTTACTCAAGGGGGAGGCAGCCCCAGCATTTT. Translation gives CASSYSRGRQPQHF.

This clonotype was recorded a few times. The chain has TRBV6-5 and TRBJ2-1; D not resolved. V was clipped by 7 bases and J by 5 bases, with 6 bases between them. The CDR3 has 11 residues. Germline assignment: CDR1 MNHEY and CDR2 SVGAGI. The CDR3 spells CASKDDNEQFF. CDR3 DNA sequence: TGTGCCAGCAAGGACGACAATGAGCAGTTCTTC.

This CDR3 reads CASSGTGYEAFF. CDR3 nucleotides: TGTGCCAGCAGCGGGACAGGGTACGAAGCTTTCTTT. This rearrangement joins TRBV7-2 to TRBJ1-1; 9 nucleotides align to TRBD1. CDR1 is SGHTA and CDR2 is FQGNSA in the germline V gene. The CDR3 runs 12 residues. Losses at the gene ends were 5 bases for V and 8 bases for J; bases not matched to a gene: 3.

This clonotype was detected only a few times. The V gene is TRBV5-5, the J gene TRBJ2-3, with a weak D call TRBD2 (5 bases). V was shortened by 5 bases and J by 0 bases, with 10 bases between the two germline ends. Germline V lookup: CDR1 SGHKS, CDR2 YYEKEE (reference sequence). The CDR3 is 14 residues long. The CDR3 sequence: CASSYTRSTDTQYF. The CDR3 DNA is TGTGCCAGCAGTTATACTAGGAGCACAGATACGCAGTATTTT.

This chain links TRBV5-1 with TRBJ2-1; 7 nucleotides agree with TRBD2. V shed 2 bases, J shed 7 bases, and the junction held 3 bases outside the gene matches. The germline CDR1 and CDR2 sequences are SGHRS and YFSETQ. The CDR3 runs 13 residues. CDR3 DNA: TGCGCCAGCAGCTTCCAGGGAGGGAATGAGCAGTTCTTC. This sequence encodes CASSFQGGNEQFF.

This clonotype was counted a few times. This chain uses TRBV7-2 with TRBJ2-3, with 8 bases matching TRBD2. J was trimmed by 12 bases and V by 5 bases; bases with no gene match: 7. CDR1 and CDR2 (germline): SGHTA, FQGNSA. The CDR3 has 12 residues. CDR3 sequence (DNA): TGTGCCAGCAGCCTACGGACTAGCTCACAGTATTTT. This gives the protein CASSLRTSSQYF.